This entry describes one T cell receptor beta chain. What it recognizes is unknown. Generated by immunoSEQ multiplex PCR, the TCRdb table keeps only in-frame clones and is missing some. Of tens of thousands of clones in the sample, 55% to 75% are singletons; the top ten hold roughly 9%. Peptide-pool stimulation followed by sequencing identified expanded antigen-specific CD4+ clonotypes in the ViraFEST assay. Subsequent to a culture period of under 11 days, CD4+ T cells were isolated. As their vaccination, participants received two doses of either BNT162b2 or mRNA-1273. The record originates from a study of vaccination effects on CD4 cells after COVID-19. Trimming took 3 bases from V and 7 from J, leaving 10 bases between them. Germline values: CDR1 KGHSH, CDR2 LQKENI. The CDR3 is 14 residues long.

The specimen was CD4+ T cells from PBMCs cultured with HCoV-NL63 spike peptides, collected after COVID-19 vaccination. The chain couples TRBV18 to TRBJ1-6; D ambiguous. This clonotype was obtained from a human donor who received a COVID-19 vaccine. The CDR3 coding sequence is TGTGCCAGCTCACCGGTTTCAGAGAATTCACCCCTCCACTTT. Its translation: CASSPVSENSPLHF.